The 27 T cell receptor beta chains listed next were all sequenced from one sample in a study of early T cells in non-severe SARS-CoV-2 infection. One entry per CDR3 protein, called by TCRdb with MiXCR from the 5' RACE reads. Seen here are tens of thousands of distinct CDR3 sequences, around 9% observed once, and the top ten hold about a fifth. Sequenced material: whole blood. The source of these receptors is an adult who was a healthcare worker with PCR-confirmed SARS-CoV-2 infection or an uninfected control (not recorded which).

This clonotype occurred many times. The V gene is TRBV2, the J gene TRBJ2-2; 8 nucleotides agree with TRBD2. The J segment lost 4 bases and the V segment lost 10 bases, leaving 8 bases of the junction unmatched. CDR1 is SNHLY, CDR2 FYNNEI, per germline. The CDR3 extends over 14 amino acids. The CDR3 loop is CATRRGGSTGELFF. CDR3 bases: TGTGCCACCCGTCGGGGGGGGTCCACCGGGGAGCTGTTTTTT.

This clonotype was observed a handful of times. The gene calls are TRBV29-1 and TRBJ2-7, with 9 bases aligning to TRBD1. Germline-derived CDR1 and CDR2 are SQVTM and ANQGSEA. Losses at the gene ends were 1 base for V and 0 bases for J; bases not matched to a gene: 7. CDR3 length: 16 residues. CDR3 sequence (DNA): TGCAGCGTTGAAGCTATCGGGGACAGGGACTCCTACGAGCAGTACTTC. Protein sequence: CSVEAIGDRDSYEQYF.

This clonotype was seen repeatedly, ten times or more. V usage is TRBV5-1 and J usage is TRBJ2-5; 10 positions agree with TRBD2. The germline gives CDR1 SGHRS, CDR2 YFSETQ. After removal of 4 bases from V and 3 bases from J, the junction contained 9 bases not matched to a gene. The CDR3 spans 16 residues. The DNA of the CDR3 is TGCGCCAGCAGCAAGGAACCTAGCGGGGGAGAAGAGACCCAGTACTTC. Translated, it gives CASSKEPSGGEETQYF.

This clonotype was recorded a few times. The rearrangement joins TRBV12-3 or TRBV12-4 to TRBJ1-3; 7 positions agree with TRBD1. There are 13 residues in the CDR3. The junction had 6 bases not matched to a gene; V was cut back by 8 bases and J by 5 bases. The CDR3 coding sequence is TGTGCCAGCTGGGGACAGCTAAGAAACACCATATATTTT. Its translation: CASWGQLRNTIYF.

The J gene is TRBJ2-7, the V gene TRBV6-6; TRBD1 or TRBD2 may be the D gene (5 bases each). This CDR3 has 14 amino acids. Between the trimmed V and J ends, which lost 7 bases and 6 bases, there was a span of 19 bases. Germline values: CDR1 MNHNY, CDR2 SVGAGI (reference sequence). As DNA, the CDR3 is TGTGCCAGCAACCCCGGGACCAACGAGGCCGAGCAGTACTTC. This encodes CASNPGTNEAEQYF.

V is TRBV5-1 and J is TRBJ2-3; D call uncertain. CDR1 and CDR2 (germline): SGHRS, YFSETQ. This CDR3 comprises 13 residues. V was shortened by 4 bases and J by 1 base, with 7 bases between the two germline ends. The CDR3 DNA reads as TGCGCCAGCAGCGTGTTGGGCACAGATACGCAGTATTTT. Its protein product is CASSVLGTDTQYF.

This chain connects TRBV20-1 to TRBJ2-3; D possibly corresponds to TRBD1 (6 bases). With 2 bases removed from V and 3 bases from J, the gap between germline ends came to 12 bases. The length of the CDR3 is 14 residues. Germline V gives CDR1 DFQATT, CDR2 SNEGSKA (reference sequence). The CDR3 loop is CSARTGMGTDTQYF. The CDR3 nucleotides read TGCAGTGCTAGAACAGGGATGGGAACAGATACGCAGTATTTT.

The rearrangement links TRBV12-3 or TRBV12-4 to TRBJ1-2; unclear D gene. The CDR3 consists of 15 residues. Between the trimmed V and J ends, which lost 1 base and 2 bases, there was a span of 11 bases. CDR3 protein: CASSLDYRQNYGYTF. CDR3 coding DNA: TGTGCCAGCAGTTTAGATTATCGTCAGAACTATGGCTACACCTTC.

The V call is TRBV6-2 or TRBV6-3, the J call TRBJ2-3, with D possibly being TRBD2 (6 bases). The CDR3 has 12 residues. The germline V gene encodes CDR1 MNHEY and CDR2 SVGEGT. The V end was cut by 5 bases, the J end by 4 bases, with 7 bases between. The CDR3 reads CASSRDSDTQYF. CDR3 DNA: TGTGCCAGCAGTAGGGACTCAGATACGCAGTATTTT.

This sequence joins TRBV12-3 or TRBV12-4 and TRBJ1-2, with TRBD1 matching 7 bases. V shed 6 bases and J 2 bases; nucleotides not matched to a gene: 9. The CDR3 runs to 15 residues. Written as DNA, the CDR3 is TGTGCCAGCAGGAAGAACCGGGACAGCAACTATGGCTACACCTTC. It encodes CASRKNRDSNYGYTF.

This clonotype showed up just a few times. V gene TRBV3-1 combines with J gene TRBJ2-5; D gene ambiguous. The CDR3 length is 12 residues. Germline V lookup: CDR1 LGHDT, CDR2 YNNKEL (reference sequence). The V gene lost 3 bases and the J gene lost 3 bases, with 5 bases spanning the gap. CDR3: CASSHPKETQYF. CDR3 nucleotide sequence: TGTGCCAGCAGCCATCCTAAAGAGACCCAGTACTTC.

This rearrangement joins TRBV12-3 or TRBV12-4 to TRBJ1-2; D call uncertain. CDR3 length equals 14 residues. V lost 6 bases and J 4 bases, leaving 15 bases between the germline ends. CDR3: CASSSRTGGYGYTF. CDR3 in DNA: TGTGCCAGCAGCTCCCGGACCGGAGGCTATGGCTACACCTTC.

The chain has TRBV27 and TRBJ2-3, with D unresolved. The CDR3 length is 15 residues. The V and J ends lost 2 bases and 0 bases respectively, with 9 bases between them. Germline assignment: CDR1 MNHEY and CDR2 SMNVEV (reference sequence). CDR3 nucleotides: TGTGCCAGCAGTTTACTGAGAGATAGCACAGATACGCAGTATTTT. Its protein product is CASSLLRDSTDTQYF.

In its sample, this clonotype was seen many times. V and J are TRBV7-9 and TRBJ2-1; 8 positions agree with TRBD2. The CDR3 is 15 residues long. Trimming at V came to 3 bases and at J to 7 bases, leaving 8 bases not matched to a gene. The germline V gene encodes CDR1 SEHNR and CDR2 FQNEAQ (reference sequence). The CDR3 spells CASSFDSGLGNEQFF. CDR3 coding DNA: TGTGCCAGCAGCTTTGATTCGGGACTAGGAAATGAGCAGTTCTTC.

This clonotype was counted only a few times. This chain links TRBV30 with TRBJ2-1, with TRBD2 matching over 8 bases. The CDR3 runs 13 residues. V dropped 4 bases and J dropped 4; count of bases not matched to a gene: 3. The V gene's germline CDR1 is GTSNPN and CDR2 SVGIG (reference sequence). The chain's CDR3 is CAWTSGSYNEQFF. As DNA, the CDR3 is TGTGCCTGGACTAGCGGGTCATACAATGAGCAGTTCTTC.

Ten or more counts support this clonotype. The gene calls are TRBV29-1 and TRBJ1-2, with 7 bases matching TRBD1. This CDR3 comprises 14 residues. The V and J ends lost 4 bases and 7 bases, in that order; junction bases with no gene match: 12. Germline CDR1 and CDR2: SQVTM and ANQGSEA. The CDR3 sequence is CSVASYRGGLGYTF. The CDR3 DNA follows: TGCAGCGTTGCGTCCTACAGGGGAGGTCTTGGCTACACCTTC.

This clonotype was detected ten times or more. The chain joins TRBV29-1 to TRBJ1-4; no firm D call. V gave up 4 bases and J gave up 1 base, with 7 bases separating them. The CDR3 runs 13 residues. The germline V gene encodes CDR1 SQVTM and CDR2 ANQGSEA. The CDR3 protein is CSVAPRTNEKLFF. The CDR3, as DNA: TGCAGCGTTGCCCCGAGAACTAATGAAAAACTGTTTTTT.

The DNA for the CDR3 is TGTGCCAGCAGTTCACAGGGAATTAACGAGCAGTACTTC. Protein product: CASSSQGINEQYF. The chain carries TRBV6-5 and TRBJ2-7; possibly TRBD1 for D (6 bases). The germline gives CDR1 MNHEY, CDR2 SVGAGI. Between the trimmed V and J ends, which lost 4 bases and 5 bases, there was a span of 12 bases. The CDR3 loop spans 13 amino acids.

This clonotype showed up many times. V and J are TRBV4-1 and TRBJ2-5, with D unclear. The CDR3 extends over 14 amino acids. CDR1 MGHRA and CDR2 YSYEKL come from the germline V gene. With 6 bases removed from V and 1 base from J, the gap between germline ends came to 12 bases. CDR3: CASRQDRFQETQYF. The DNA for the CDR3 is TGCGCCAGCAGGCAGGATAGGTTCCAAGAGACCCAGTACTTC.

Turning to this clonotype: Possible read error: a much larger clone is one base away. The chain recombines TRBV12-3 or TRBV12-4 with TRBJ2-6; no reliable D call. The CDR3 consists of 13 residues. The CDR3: CATLVSGTNVLTF. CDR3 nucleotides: TGTGCCACTCTGGTCTCTGGGACCAACGTCCTGACTTTC.

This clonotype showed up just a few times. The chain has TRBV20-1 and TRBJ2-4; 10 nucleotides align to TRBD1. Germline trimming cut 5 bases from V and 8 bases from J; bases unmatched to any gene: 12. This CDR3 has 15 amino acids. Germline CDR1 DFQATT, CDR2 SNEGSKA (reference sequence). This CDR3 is CSALPSDRGVDIQYF. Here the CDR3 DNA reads TGCAGTGCTCTCCCCTCGGACAGGGGGGTGGACATTCAGTACTTC.

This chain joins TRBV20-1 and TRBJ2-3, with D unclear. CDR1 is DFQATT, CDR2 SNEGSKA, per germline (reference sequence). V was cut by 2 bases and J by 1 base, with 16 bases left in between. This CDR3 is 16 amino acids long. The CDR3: CSARPPAGRGTDTQYF. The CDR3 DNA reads TGCAGTGCTAGACCACCCGCCGGGCGCGGCACAGATACGCAGTATTTT.

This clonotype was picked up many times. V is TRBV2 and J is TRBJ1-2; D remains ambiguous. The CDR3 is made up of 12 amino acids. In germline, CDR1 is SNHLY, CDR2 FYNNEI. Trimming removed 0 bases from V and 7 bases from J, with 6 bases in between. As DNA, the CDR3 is TGTGCCAGCAGTGAAGCGGCGGCTGGCTACACCTTC. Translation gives CASSEAAAGYTF. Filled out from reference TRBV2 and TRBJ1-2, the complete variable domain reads EPEVTQTPSHQVTQMGQEVILRCVPISNHLYFYWYRQILGQKVEFLVSFYNNEISEKSEIFDDQFSVERPDGSNFTLKIRSTKLEDSAMYFCASSEAAAGYTFGSGTRLTVV.

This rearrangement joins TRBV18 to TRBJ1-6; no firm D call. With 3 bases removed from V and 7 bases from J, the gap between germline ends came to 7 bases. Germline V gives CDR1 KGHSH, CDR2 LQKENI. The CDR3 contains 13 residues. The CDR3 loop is CASSPALNSPLHF. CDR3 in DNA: TGTGCCAGCTCACCCGCCCTGAATTCACCCCTCCACTTT.

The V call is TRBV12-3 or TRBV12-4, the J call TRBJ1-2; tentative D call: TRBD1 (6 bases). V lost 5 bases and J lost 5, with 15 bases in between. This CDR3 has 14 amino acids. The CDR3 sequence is CASSPGIGGYGYTF. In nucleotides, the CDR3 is TGTGCCAGCAGTCCAGGGATAGGGGGTTATGGCTACACCTTC.

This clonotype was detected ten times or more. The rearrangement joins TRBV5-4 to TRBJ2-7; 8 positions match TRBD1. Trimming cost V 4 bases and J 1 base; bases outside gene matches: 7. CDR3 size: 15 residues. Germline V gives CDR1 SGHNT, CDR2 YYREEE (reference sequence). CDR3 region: CASSPPGQGSYEQYF. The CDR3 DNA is TGTGCCAGCAGCCCCCCTGGACAGGGTTCCTACGAGCAGTACTTC.

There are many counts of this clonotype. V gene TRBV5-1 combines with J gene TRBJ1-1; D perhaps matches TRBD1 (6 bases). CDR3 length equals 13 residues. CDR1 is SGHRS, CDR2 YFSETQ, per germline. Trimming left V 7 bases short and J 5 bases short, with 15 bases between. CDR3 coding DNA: TGCGCCAGCTTCCGACAGGATCGGACTGAAGCTTTCTTT. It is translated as CASFRQDRTEAFF.